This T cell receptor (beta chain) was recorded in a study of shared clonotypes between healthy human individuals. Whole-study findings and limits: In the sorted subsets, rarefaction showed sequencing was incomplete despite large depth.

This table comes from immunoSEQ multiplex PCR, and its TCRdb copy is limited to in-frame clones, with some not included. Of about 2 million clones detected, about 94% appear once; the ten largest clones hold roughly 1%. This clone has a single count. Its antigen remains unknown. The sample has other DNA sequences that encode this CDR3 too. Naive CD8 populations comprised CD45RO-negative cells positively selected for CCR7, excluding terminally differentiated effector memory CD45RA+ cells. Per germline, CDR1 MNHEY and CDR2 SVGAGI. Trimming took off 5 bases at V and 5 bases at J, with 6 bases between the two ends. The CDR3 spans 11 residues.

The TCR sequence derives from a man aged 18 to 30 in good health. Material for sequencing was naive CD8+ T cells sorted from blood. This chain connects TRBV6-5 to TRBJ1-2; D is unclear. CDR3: CASSPGYGYTF. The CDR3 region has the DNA TGTGCCAGCAGTCCCGGGTATGGCTACACCTTC.